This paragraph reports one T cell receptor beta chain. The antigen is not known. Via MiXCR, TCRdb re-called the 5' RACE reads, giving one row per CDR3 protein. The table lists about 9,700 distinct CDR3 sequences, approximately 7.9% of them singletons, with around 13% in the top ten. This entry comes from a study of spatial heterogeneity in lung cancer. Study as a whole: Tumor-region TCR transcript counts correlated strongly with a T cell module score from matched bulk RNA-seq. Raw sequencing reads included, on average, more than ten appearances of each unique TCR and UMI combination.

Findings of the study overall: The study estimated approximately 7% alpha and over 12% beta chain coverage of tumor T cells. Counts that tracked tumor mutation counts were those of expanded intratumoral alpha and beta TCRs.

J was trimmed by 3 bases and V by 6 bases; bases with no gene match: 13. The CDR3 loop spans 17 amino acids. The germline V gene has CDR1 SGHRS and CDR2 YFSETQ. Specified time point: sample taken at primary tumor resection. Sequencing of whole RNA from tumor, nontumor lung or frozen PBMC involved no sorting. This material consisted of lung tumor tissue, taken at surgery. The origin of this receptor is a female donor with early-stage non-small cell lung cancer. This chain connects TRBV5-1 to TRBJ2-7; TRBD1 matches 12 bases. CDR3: CASTLGGTGGSRYEQYF. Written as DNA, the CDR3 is TGCGCCAGCACCCTTGGAGGGACAGGGGGCTCTCGCTACGAGCAGTACTTC.